This TCR beta chain was profiled in a study of blood T cells in healthy people across ages. Study observations and caveats: There was no known CMV status for donors, so expanded clonotype changes were possibly confounded.

The authors ran a second PCR of about 7 to 11 cycles using a sample-barcoded 5' primer and a J-beta primer mix. MiXCR, run by TCRdb on the 5' RACE reads, gives a single entry per CDR3 protein. Of 450,000 to 600,000 distinct CDR3 sequences listed, about 26% are singletons. The CDR3 has 12 residues. Losses at the gene ends were 7 bases for V and 6 bases for J; bases not matched to a gene: 3. Looked up from germline, CDR1 is SQVTM and CDR2 is ANQGSEA. Details on this clonotype: The antigen is unknown.

The data were also submitted as part of a second study, on T cells of mothers and their children.

The V and J genes are TRBV29-1 and TRBJ1-4; 9 bases agree with TRBD1. The sample was blood. The clonotype originates from a boy between 2 and 10 years old in good health. The CDR3 here is CSGTGEYEKLFF. The CDR3 region has the DNA TGCAGCGGGACAGGGGAATATGAAAAACTGTTTTTT.